The 2 T cell receptor beta chains below come from one sample, sequenced in a study of cytomegalovirus exposure and HLA in healthy donors (dated by TCRdb to 2016 to 2017). The library was produced with the immunoSEQ multiplex PCR assay. For the multiplex PCR, a mixture combining 60 forward primers for TCR Vbeta segments and 13 reverse primers for TCR Jbeta segments was used. The source is immuneACCESS, and TCRdb retained only in-frame sequences with V and J called. Part of the clones is not carried over; for the studies checked, unresolved V genes explain less than half of this, and the remainder is unexplained. For this sample the table gives over 150,000 clones, of which 79% were detected only once. 1.5% to 2% of the sample is held by the ten biggest clonotypes. Source material: PBMCs. Source of these receptors: a woman between 18 and 30 years old in good health and CMV-seronegative.

This chain connects TRBV4-2 to TRBJ2-2, with D perhaps TRBD1 (6 bases). This CDR3 has 15 amino acids. The V and J ends lost 4 bases and 4 bases respectively, with 13 bases between them. Germline V gene lookup returns CDR1 LGHNA and CDR2 YNFKEQ. The CDR3 region has the DNA TGTGCCAGCAGCCGAGCTGGACAGATCACCGGGGAGCTGTTTTTT. Translation gives CASSRAGQITGELFF.

The chain links TRBV4-2 to TRBJ2-3; D unclear. The CDR3 contains 14 residues. The germline V and J ends were trimmed by 0 bases and 1 base, with 5 bases remaining between them. Germline loops: CDR1 LGHNA, CDR2 YNFKEQ. CDR3 nucleotides: TGTGCCAGCAGCCAAGACGCAGGCACAGATACGCAGTATTTT. Encoded protein: CASSQDAGTDTQYF.